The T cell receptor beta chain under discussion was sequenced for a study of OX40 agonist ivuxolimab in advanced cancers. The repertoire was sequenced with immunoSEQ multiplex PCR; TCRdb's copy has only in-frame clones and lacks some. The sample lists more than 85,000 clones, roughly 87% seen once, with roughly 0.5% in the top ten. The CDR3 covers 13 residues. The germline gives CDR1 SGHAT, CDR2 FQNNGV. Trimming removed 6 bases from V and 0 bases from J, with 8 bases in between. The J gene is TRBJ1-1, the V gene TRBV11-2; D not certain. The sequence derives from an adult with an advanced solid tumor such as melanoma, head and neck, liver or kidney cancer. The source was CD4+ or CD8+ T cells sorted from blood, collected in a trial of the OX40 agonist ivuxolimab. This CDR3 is CASSPNLNTEAFF. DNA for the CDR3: TGTGCCAGCAGTCCCAACCTGAACACTGAAGCTTTCTTT.